These 3 T cell receptor beta chains were all obtained from the same sample, sequenced in a study of response to subunit inactivated influenza vaccine. Via MiXCR, TCRdb re-called the RT-PCR reads, giving one row per CDR3 protein. In the table there are roughly 540,000 distinct CDR3 sequences, approximately 22% of which are singletons. The same sample was also studied in work on T cells expressing NK-cell markers. That work adds: The cDNA for TCR beta came from 5'RACE template switching with UMIs.

This specimen was CD4+ T cells sorted from PBMCs, taken roughly 12 days after vaccination. Receptor source: a man aged 50 to 60 who received an inactivated influenza vaccine.

The V and J genes are TRBV7-2 and TRBJ1-2, with unresolved D. There are 13 residues in the CDR3. The germline CDR1 and CDR2 sequences are SGHTA and FQGNSA. Trimming took 1 base from V and 9 from J, leaving 12 bases between them. The CDR3 nucleotides read TGTGCCAGCAGCTTAGAGGCCACAGATCGCTACACCTTC. This translates into CASSLEATDRYTF.

This clonotype has a handful of counts. This chain uses TRBV3-1 with TRBJ2-5; a weak D match, TRBD2 (7 bases). Looked up from germline, CDR1 is LGHDT and CDR2 is YNNKEL (reference sequence). The CDR3 is 13 amino acids. V dropped 8 bases and J dropped 5 bases, with 15 bases sitting between them. In DNA, the CDR3 is TGTGCCAGCGGCTCACAGGGAGGGGAGACCCAGTACTTC. Its translation: CASGSQGGETQYF.

V is TRBV7-8 and J is TRBJ2-7; no reliable D call. CDR1 is SGHVS and CDR2 is FQNEAQ in the germline V gene. V was shortened by 3 bases and J by 4 bases, with 10 bases between the two germline ends. The CDR3 sequence is 13 residues long. CDR3 nucleotides: TGTGCCAGCAGCTTTTACGGAGCTTACGAGCAGTACTTC. Translating gives CASSFYGAYEQYF. The full variable domain, in which reference TRBV7-8 and TRBJ2-7 provide the parts outside the CDR3, is GAGVSQSPRYKVAKRGQDVALRCDPISGHVSLFWYQQALGQGPEFLTYFQNEAQLDKSGLPSDRFFAERPEGSVSTLKIQRTQQEDSAVYLCASSFYGAYEQYFGPGTRLTVT.